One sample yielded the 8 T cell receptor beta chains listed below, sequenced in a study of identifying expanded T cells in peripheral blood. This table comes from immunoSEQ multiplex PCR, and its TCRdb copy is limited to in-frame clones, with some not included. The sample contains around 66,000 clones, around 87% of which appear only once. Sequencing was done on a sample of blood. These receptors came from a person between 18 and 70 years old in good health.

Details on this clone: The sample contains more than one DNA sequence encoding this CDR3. The CDR3 reads CASSRSSYEQYF. The CDR3 DNA reads as TGTGCCAGCAGCCGTAGCTCCTACGAGCAGTACTTC. The V gene is TRBV2, the J gene TRBJ2-7; D is unclear. The CDR3 extends over 12 amino acids. The germline V gene has CDR1 SNHLY and CDR2 FYNNEI. Trimming stripped 6 bases from V and 0 bases from J, with 6 bases between.

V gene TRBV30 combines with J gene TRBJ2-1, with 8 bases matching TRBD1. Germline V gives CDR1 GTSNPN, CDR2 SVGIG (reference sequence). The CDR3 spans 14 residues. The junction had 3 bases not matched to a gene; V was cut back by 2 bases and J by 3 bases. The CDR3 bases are TGTGCCTGGAGTCCGGGACAGGACTACAATGAGCAGTTCTTC. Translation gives CAWSPGQDYNEQFF. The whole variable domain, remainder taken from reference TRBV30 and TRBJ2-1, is SQTIHQWPATLVQPVGSPLSLECTVEGTSNPNLYWYRQAAGRGLQLLFYSVGIGQISSEVPQNLSASRPQDRQFILSSKKLLLSDSGFYLCAWSPGQDYNEQFFGPGTRLTVL.

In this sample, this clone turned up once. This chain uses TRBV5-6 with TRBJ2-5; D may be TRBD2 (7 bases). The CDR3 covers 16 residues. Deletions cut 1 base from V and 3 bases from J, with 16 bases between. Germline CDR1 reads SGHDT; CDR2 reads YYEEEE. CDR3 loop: CASSLLWRGLEETQYF. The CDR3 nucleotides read TGTGCCAGCAGCTTGCTATGGCGGGGGCTAGAAGAGACCCAGTACTTC.

The CDR3 loop is CASSSVGTGASYEQYF. The CDR3 region has the DNA TGTGCCAGCAGTTCCGTAGGGACAGGGGCTTCCTACGAGCAGTACTTC. The V call is TRBV28, the J call TRBJ2-7, with 10 nucleotides matching TRBD1. CDR1 and CDR2 (germline): MDHEN, SYDVKM. J lost 1 base, V lost 4 bases, and 7 bases had no gene match. The CDR3 sequence is 16 residues long.

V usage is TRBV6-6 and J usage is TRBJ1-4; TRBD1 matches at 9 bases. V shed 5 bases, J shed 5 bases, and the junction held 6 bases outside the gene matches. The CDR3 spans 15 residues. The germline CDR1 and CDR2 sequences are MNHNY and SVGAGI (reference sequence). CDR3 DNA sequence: TGTGCCAGCAGTGGTAGACAGGGGGGGAATGAAAAACTGTTTTTT. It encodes CASSGRQGGNEKLFF.

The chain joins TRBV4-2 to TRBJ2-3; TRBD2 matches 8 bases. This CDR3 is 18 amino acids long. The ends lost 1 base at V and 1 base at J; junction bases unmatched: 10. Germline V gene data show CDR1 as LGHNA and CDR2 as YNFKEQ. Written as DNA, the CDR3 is TGTGCCAGCAGCCAAGGGAGCGGGAGCAGTGGGGGCACAGATACGCAGTATTTT. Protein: CASSQGSGSSGGTDTQYF.

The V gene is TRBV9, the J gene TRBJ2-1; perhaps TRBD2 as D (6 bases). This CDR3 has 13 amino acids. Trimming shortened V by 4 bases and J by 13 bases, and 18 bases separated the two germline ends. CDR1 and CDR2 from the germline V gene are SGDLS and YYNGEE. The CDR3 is CASSLRRLAEQFF. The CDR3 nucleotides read TGTGCCAGCAGCCTTAGGAGATTAGCGGAACAGTTCTTC.

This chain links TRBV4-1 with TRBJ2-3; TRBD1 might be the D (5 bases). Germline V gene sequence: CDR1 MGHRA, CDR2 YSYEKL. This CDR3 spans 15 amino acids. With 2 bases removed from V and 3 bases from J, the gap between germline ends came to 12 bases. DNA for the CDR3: TGCGCCAGCAGCCAAACCCTGCAGGGAACAGATACGCAGTATTTT. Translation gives CASSQTLQGTDTQYF.